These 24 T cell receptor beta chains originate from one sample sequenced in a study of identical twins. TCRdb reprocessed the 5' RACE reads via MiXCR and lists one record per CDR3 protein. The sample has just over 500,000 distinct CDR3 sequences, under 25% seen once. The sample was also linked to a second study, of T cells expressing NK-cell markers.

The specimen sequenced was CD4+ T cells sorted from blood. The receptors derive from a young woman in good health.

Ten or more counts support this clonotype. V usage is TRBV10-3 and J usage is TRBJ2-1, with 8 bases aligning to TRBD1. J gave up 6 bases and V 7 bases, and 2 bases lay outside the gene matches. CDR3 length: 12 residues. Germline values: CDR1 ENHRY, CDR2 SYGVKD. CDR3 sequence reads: CAITQGANEQFF. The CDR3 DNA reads TGTGCCATCACCCAGGGGGCCAATGAGCAGTTCTTC.

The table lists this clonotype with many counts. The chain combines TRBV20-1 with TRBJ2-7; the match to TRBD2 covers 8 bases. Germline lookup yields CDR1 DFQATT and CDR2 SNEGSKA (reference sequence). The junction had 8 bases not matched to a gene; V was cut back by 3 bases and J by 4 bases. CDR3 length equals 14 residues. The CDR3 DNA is TGCAGTGCTAGGGGGCGTGTAGCGGGGTACGAGCAGTACTTC. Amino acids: CSARGRVAGYEQYF.

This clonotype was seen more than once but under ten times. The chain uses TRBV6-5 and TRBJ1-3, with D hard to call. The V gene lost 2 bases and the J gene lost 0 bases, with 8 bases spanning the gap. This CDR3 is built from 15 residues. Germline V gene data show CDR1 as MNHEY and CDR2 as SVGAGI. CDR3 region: CASSYQLRSGNTIYF. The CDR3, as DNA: TGTGCCAGCAGTTACCAGTTACGCTCTGGAAACACCATATATTTT.

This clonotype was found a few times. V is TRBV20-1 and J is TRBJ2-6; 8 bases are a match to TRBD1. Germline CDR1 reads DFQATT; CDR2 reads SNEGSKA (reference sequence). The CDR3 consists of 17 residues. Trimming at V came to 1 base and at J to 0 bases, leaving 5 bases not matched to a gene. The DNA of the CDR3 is TGCAGTGCTAGAGGGGACAGGCGTTTCTCTGGGGCCAACGTCCTGACTTTC. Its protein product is CSARGDRRFSGANVLTF.

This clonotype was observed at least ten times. The CDR3 reads CASSLGQGVGGTGELFF. The CDR3, as DNA: TGTGCCAGCAGCCTCGGACAGGGGGTTGGTGGCACCGGGGAGCTGTTTTTT. The chain links TRBV7-9 to TRBJ2-2; 10 bases align to TRBD1. The CDR3 sequence is 17 residues long. Germline-derived CDR1 and CDR2 are SEHNR and FQNEAQ (reference sequence). V lost 5 bases and J lost 4; bases outside the gene matches: 10.

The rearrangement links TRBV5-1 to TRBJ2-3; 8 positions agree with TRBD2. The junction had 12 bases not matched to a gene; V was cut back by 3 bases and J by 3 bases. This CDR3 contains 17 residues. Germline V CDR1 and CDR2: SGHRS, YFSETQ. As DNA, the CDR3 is TGCGCCAGCAGCTGGGGCACAGGGACTAGTCAGACAGATACGCAGTATTTT. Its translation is CASSWGTGTSQTDTQYF.

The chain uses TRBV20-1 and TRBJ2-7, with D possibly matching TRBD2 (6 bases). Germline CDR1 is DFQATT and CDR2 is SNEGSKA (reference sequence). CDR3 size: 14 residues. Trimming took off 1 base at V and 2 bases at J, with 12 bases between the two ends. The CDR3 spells CSARGFSGAYEQYF. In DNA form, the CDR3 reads TGCAGTGCTAGAGGGTTTAGCGGAGCCTACGAGCAGTACTTC.

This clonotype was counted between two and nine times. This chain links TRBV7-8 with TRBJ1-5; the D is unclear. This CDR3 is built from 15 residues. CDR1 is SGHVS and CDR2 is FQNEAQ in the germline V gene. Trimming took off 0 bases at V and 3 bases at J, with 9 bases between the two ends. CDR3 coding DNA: TGTGCCAGCAGCTTAGCCCGGGTCCTCAATCAGCCCCAGCATTTT. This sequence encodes CASSLARVLNQPQHF.

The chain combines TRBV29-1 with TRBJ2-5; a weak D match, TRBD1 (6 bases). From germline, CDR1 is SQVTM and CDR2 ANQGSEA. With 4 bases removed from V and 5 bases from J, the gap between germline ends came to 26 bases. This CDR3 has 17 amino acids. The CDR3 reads CSVGGISGQIRSETQYF. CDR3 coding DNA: TGCAGCGTTGGGGGGATCTCGGGACAAATTAGGTCGGAGACCCAGTACTTC.

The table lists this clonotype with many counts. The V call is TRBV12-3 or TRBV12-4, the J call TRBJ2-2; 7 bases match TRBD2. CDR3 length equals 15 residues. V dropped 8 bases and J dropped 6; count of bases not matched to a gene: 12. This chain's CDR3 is CASSAGEEVAGELFF. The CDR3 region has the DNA TGTGCCAGCTCGGCGGGGGAGGAGGTCGCCGGGGAGCTGTTTTTT.

The chain's CDR3 is CASSLEWGRTVEQYF. In DNA, the CDR3 is TGTGCCAGCAGCTTAGAATGGGGGAGGACGGTCGAGCAGTACTTC. V is TRBV7-8 and J is TRBJ2-7, with D possibly matching TRBD2 (6 bases). The germline gives CDR1 SGHVS, CDR2 FQNEAQ. The length of the CDR3 is 15 residues. The V end was cut by 1 base, the J end by 6 bases, with 16 bases between.

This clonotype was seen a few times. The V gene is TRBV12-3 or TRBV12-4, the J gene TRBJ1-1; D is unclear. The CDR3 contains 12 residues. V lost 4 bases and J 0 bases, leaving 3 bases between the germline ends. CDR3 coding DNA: TGTGCCAGCAGTTGGTTGAACACTGAAGCTTTCTTT. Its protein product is CASSWLNTEAFF.

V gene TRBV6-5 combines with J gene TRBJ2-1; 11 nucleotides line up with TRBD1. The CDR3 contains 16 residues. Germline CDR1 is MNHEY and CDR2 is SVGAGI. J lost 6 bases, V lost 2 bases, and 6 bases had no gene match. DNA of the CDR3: TGTGCCAGCAGTTACCTACCCGGGACAGGGGGCAATGAGCAGTTCTTC. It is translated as CASSYLPGTGGNEQFF.

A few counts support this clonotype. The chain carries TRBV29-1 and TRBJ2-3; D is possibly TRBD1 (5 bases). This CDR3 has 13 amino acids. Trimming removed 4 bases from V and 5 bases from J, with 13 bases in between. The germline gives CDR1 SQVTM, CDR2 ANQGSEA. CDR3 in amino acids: CSVADGAGDTQYF. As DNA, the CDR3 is TGCAGCGTTGCAGATGGGGCAGGAGATACGCAGTATTTT.

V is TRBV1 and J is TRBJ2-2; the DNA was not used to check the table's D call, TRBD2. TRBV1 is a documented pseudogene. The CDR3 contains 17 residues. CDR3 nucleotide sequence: TGCACCAGCAGCCGAGCGGCGGGGGGCCGAGACACCGGGGAGCTGTTTTTT. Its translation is CTSSRAAGGRDTGELFF.

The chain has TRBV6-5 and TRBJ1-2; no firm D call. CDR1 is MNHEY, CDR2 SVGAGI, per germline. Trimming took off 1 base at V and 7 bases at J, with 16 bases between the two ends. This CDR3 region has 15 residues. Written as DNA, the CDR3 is TGTGCCAGCAGTTACTTCTCAGGCAGGTTACCTGGCTACACCTTC. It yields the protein CASSYFSGRLPGYTF.

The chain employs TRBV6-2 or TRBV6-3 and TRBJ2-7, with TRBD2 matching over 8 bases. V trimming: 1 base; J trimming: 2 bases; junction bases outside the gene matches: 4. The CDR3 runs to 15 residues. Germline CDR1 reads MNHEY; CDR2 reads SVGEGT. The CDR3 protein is CASSYYGRAPYEQYF. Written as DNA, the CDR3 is TGTGCCAGCAGTTACTACGGGAGGGCCCCCTACGAGCAGTACTTC.

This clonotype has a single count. The CDR3 protein is CASSLDQNTQYF. CDR3 bases: TGTGCCAGCAGCTTAGATCAAAATACGCAGTATTTT. The rearrangement links TRBV11-3 to TRBJ2-3, with D hard to call. Trimming removed 0 bases from V and 7 bases from J, with 5 bases in between. The V gene's germline CDR1 is SGHNT and CDR2 YENEEA. This CDR3 spans 12 amino acids.

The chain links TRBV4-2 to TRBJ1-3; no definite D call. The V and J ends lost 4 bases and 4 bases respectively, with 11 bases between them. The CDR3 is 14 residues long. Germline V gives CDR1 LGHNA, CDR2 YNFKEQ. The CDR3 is CASSPWATGNTIYF. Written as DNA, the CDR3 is TGTGCCAGCAGCCCCTGGGCAACCGGAAACACCATATATTTT.

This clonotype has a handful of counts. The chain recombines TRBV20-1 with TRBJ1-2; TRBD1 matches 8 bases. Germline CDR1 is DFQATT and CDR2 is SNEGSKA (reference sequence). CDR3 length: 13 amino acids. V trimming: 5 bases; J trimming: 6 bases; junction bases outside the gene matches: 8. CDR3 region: CSAPHAGGHGYTF. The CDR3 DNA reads TGCAGTGCTCCCCACGCAGGGGGCCATGGCTACACCTTC.

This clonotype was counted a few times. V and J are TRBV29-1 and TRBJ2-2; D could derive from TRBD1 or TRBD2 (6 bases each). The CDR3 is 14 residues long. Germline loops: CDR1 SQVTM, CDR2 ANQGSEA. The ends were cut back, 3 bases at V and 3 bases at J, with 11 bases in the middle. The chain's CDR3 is CSVDLGGYTGELFF. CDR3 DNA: TGCAGCGTTGACTTAGGGGGGTACACCGGGGAGCTGTTTTTT.

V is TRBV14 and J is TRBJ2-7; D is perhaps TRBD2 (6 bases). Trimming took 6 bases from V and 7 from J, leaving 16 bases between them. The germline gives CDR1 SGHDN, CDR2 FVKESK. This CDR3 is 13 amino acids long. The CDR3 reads CASSRDSLGEQYF. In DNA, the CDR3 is TGTGCCAGCAGTCGGGACTCCCTTGGGGAGCAGTACTTC.

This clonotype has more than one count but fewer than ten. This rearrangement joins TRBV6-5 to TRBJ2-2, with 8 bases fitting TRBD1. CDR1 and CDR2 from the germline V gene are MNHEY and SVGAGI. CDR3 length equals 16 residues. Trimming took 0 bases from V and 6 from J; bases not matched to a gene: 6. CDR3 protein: CASSYSGTGRAGELFF. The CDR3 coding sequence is TGTGCCAGCAGTTACTCAGGGACAGGCAGGGCCGGGGAGCTGTTTTTT.

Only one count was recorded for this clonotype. Here the CDR3 reads CSARKAGSGANVLTF. The CDR3 DNA follows: TGCAGTGCTAGAAAGGCCGGCTCTGGGGCCAACGTCCTGACTTTC. The genes are TRBV20-1 and TRBJ2-6; D gene unclear. The CDR3 length is 15 residues. The germline gives CDR1 DFQATT, CDR2 SNEGSKA (reference sequence). V lost 2 bases to trimming and J lost 0 bases, with 8 bases between them.